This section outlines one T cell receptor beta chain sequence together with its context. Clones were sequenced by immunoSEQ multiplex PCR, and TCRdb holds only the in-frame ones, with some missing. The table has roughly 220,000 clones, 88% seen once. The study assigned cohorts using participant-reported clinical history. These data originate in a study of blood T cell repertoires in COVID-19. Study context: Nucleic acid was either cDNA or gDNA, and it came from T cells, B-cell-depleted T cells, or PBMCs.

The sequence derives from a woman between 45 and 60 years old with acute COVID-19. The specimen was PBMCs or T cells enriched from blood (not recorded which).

The CDR3 coding sequence is TGTGCCAGCAGTTCTGCCGGGACAGGGGGTGGTGAAGCTTTCTTT. Residues: CASSSAGTGGGEAFF. The chain links TRBV6-5 to TRBJ1-1; 11 bases agree with TRBD1. CDR3 size: 15 residues. The junction had 8 bases not matched to a gene; V was cut back by 4 bases and J by 7 bases. Germline V lookup: CDR1 MNHEY, CDR2 SVGAGI.